The 25 T cell receptor beta chains below all came from one sample that was sequenced in a study of shared clonotypes between healthy human individuals. Assay: immunoSEQ multiplex PCR; the TCRdb copy retains only in-frame clones and omits some. The sample holds 2 million to 2.5 million clones; approximately 95% are singletons and the top ten take around 0.13%. Material: naive CD4+ T cells sorted from blood. The sample's subset: CD45RA+ positively selected. Receptor source: a man aged 18 to 35 in good health.

The J gene is TRBJ1-1, the V gene TRBV5-4; 8 nucleotides agree with TRBD1. V shed 5 bases and J 0 bases; nucleotides not matched to a gene: 3. This CDR3 is 14 amino acids long. Germline V gene lookup returns CDR1 SGHNT and CDR2 YYREEE (reference sequence). The CDR3 protein is CASSRTGMNTEAFF. As DNA, the CDR3 is TGTGCCAGCAGTCGGACAGGGATGAACACTGAAGCTTTCTTT.

The chain links TRBV5-5 to TRBJ1-5, with TRBD1 identical over 7 bases. Germline V gene sequence: CDR1 SGHKS, CDR2 YYEKEE (reference sequence). The CDR3 runs 16 residues. J gave up 4 bases and V 5 bases, and 12 bases lay outside the gene matches. CDR3 residues: CASRPGPGTDNQPQHF. The CDR3 coding sequence is TGTGCCAGCAGGCCAGGGCCCGGGACAGATAATCAGCCCCAGCATTTT.

The rearrangement links TRBV11-3 to TRBJ2-1; 8 bases line up with TRBD1. CDR1 is SGHNT and CDR2 is YENEEA in the germline V gene. CDR3 length equals 16 residues. V gave up 4 bases and J gave up 10 bases; unmatched junction bases: 15. This CDR3 is CASSSTDRDGSWEQFF. DNA for the CDR3: TGTGCCAGCAGCTCCACGGACAGGGACGGGAGCTGGGAGCAGTTCTTC.

The V gene is TRBV30, the J gene TRBJ1-4; maybe TRBD1 (5 bases). The CDR3 loop spans 14 amino acids. V lost 2 bases and J lost 3, with 10 bases in between. Per the germline V gene, CDR1 is GTSNPN and CDR2 is SVGIG (reference sequence). The CDR3 DNA reads TGTGCCTGGAGTCACGGGGGGTCTAATGAAAAACTGTTTTTT. Translation: CAWSHGGSNEKLFF.

The chain combines TRBV2 with TRBJ2-7, with TRBD1 as a possible D gene (6 bases). From germline, CDR1 is SNHLY and CDR2 FYNNEI. V was pared by 5 bases and J by 4 bases, with 12 bases between. This CDR3 is built from 13 residues. The chain's CDR3 is CASSLQGLYEQYF. The CDR3 DNA reads TGTGCCAGCAGTCTACAGGGTCTTTACGAGCAGTACTTC.

V is TRBV29-1 and J is TRBJ2-7; 7 bases agree with TRBD1. Trimming took 7 bases from V and 4 from J; bases not matched to a gene: 7. The CDR3 loop spans 12 amino acids. Germline CDR1 is SQVTM and CDR2 is ANQGSEA. The CDR3 here is CSAGQLTYEQYF. For the CDR3, the DNA is TGCAGCGCGGGACAGCTGACTTACGAGCAGTACTTC.

The CDR3 sequence is CASSQGTGGLETQYF. The DNA for the CDR3 is TGTGCCAGCTCACAGGGGACAGGGGGTTTGGAGACCCAGTACTTC. The chain recombines TRBV18 with TRBJ2-5; TRBD1 agrees at 11 bases. Trimming cost V 4 bases and J 5 bases; bases outside gene matches: 6. The CDR3 has 15 amino acids. From germline, CDR1 is KGHSH and CDR2 LQKENI.

The chain employs TRBV6-6 and TRBJ2-3, with D unclear. Trimming shortened V by 5 bases and J by 0 bases, and 9 bases separated the two germline ends. The CDR3 length is 14 residues. The V gene's germline CDR1 is MNHNY and CDR2 SVGAGI (reference sequence). DNA of the CDR3: TGTGCCAGCAGTGTACCCAGCAGCACAGATACGCAGTATTTT. Its protein is CASSVPSSTDTQYF.

The chain employs TRBV4-1 and TRBJ1-3; tentatively, D is TRBD1 (6 bases). The V gene's germline CDR1 is MGHRA and CDR2 YSYEKL. The V end was cut by 3 bases, the J end by 1 base, with 10 bases between. CDR3 length: 15 amino acids. CDR3 residues: CASSQADRSGNTIYF. The CDR3 bases are TGCGCCAGCAGCCAGGCGGACAGATCTGGAAACACCATATATTTT.

A remark on this clone: Other DNA sequences within the sample encode an identical CDR3. V usage is TRBV20-1 and J usage is TRBJ2-1; D remains ambiguous. Germline lookup yields CDR1 DFQATT and CDR2 SNEGSKA (reference sequence). The CDR3 consists of 10 residues. V lost 5 bases and J lost 5, with 4 bases in between. The CDR3 sequence is CSARNNEQFF. The CDR3 DNA reads TGCAGTGCTCGCAACAATGAGCAGTTCTTC.

The V call is TRBV30, the J call TRBJ2-5; D uncertain. V was shortened by 0 bases and J by 3 bases, with 11 bases between the two germline ends. The CDR3 is 14 amino acids. The germline CDR1 and CDR2 sequences are GTSNPN and SVGIG (reference sequence). For the CDR3, the DNA is TGTGCCTGGAGTGTACGTCTCAGAAAAGAGACCCAGTACTTC. Protein: CAWSVRLRKETQYF. The whole variable domain, remainder taken from reference TRBV30 and TRBJ2-5, is SQTIHQWPATLVQPVGSPLSLECTVEGTSNPNLYWYRQAAGRGLQLLFYSVGIGQISSEVPQNLSASRPQDRQFILSSKKLLLSDSGFYLCAWSVRLRKETQYFGPGTRLLVL.

The rearrangement links TRBV7-9 to TRBJ2-3, with 7 positions matching TRBD2. The V gene end was trimmed by 3 bases and the J gene end by 6 bases; junction bases not matched to a gene: 6. Germline CDR1 is SEHNR and CDR2 is FQNEAQ (reference sequence). This CDR3 region has 14 residues. CDR3 loop: CASSLGGKIDTQYF. The CDR3 DNA sequence: TGTGCCAGCAGCTTGGGGGGGAAGATCGATACGCAGTATTTT.

V is TRBV7-2 and J is TRBJ2-7, with 16 nucleotides matching TRBD2. Looked up from germline, CDR1 is SGHTA and CDR2 is FQGNSA. Trimming at V came to 5 bases and at J to 2 bases, leaving 9 bases not matched to a gene. The CDR3 is 18 amino acids. The CDR3, as DNA: TGTGCCAGCAGCGGTCCGGGACTAGCGGGAGGGCCCACCTACGAGCAGTACTTC. Translated: CASSGPGLAGGPTYEQYF.

The chain joins TRBV11-3 to TRBJ2-1; weak D call: TRBD2 (6 bases). With 5 bases removed from V and 1 base from J, the gap between germline ends came to 12 bases. Germline loops: CDR1 SGHNT, CDR2 YENEEA. The length of the CDR3 is 15 residues. The CDR3: CASSPGVGSYNEQFF. In DNA, the CDR3 is TGTGCCAGCAGCCCGGGGGTTGGTTCCTACAATGAGCAGTTCTTC.

The chain carries TRBV5-1 and TRBJ2-7, with 8 bases matching TRBD2. The trim removed 3 bases at V and 3 bases at J, leaving 8 bases unmatched. This CDR3 contains 15 residues. The germline V gene has CDR1 SGHRS and CDR2 YFSETQ. In DNA form, the CDR3 reads TGCGCCAGCAGCTCACCGCGGGGGGCAAGCTACGAGCAGTACTTC. Encoded protein: CASSSPRGASYEQYF.

A single count supports this clone. This chain joins TRBV4-3 and TRBJ2-3; D remains ambiguous. Germline V lookup: CDR1 LGHNA, CDR2 YSLEER. V gave up 0 bases and J gave up 0 bases, with 10 bases separating them. The CDR3 has 16 amino acids. CDR3 sequence reads: CASSQDSGSSTDTQYF. CDR3 bases: TGCGCCAGCAGCCAAGATTCAGGTTCTAGCACAGATACGCAGTATTTT.

This chain connects TRBV11-2 to TRBJ2-5; TRBD1 aligns across 9 bases. The junction had 6 bases not matched to a gene; V was cut back by 5 bases and J by 5 bases. This CDR3 spans 14 amino acids. The V gene's germline CDR1 is SGHAT and CDR2 FQNNGV. CDR3 DNA sequence: TGTGCCAGCAGCGCGACAGGGGGTAGGGAGACCCAGTACTTC. Its translation: CASSATGGRETQYF.

The CDR3 here is CAWRLAGGWNEQFF. As DNA, the CDR3 is TGTGCCTGGAGACTAGCGGGAGGATGGAATGAGCAGTTCTTC. This chain joins TRBV30 and TRBJ2-1, with 12 bases matching TRBD2. The germline V gene encodes CDR1 GTSNPN and CDR2 SVGIG (reference sequence). The CDR3 runs to 14 residues. Germline trimming cut 3 bases from V and 7 bases from J; bases unmatched to any gene: 4.

J is TRBJ2-3 and V is TRBV20-1; no definite D call. From germline, CDR1 is DFQATT and CDR2 SNEGSKA (reference sequence). Trimming removed 5 bases at V and 3 bases at J, with 6 bases between. This CDR3 is built from 11 residues. The CDR3 here is CSAWATDTQYF. CDR3 DNA: TGCAGTGCTTGGGCTACAGATACGCAGTATTTT.

This rearrangement joins TRBV4-1 to TRBJ2-2; weak D call: TRBD1 (5 bases). Per the germline V gene, CDR1 is MGHRA and CDR2 is YSYEKL. With 1 base removed from V and 3 bases from J, the gap between germline ends came to 12 bases. The CDR3 covers 16 residues. Written as DNA, the CDR3 is TGCGCCAGCAGCCAAGGCAAGGGGTGGGACACCGGGGAGCTGTTTTTT. It translates to CASSQGKGWDTGELFF.

The chain employs TRBV10-2 and TRBJ2-7; 10 bases map to TRBD1. The germline CDR1 and CDR2 sequences are WSHSY and SAAADI. V shed 4 bases and J 4 bases; nucleotides not matched to a gene: 10. This CDR3 region has 16 residues. CDR3 in amino acids: CASSAGFRQGAYEQYF. CDR3 in DNA: TGCGCCAGCAGTGCTGGGTTTCGACAGGGGGCTTACGAGCAGTACTTC.

The rearrangement uses TRBV9 and TRBJ2-1, with TRBD2 identical over 7 bases. With V trimmed by 0 bases and J by 9 bases, 18 bases remained unmatched. The CDR3 is 18 residues long. In germline, CDR1 is SGDLS, CDR2 YYNGEE. CDR3 protein: CASSVAGTIGLMVGEQFF. The CDR3 DNA follows: TGTGCCAGCAGCGTAGCCGGGACTATTGGGTTAATGGTAGGTGAGCAGTTCTTC.

The V gene is TRBV4-1, the J gene TRBJ1-5; 8 bases line up with TRBD1. The trim removed 3 bases at V and 5 bases at J, leaving 6 bases unmatched. In germline, CDR1 is MGHRA, CDR2 YSYEKL. The CDR3 contains 15 residues. CDR3 nucleotides: TGCGCCAGCAGCCAGGCTGACAGGGGCCATCAGCCCCAGCATTTT. It translates to CASSQADRGHQPQHF.

This chain uses TRBV5-1 with TRBJ1-6, with TRBD1 as a possible D gene (6 bases). This CDR3 has 16 residues. Germline V gene sequence: CDR1 SGHRS, CDR2 YFSETQ. The V end lost 4 bases, the J end lost 2 bases, and 13 bases lay between the germline ends. CDR3 sequence (DNA): TGCGCCAGCAGCGTGGAGGGGGAAGCCTATAATTCACCCCTCCACTTT. Translating it yields CASSVEGEAYNSPLHF.

This clone was counted once. V is TRBV9 and J is TRBJ2-1, with 8 bases matching TRBD2. The CDR3 covers 18 residues. The germline CDR1 and CDR2 sequences are SGDLS and YYNGEE. Trimming removed 3 bases from V and 5 bases from J; junction bases left unmatched: 16. The CDR3, as DNA: TGTGCCAGCAGCGCCGGACCTAATACGGGGGGGATAAACAATGAGCAGTTCTTC. It specifies CASSAGPNTGGINNEQFF.